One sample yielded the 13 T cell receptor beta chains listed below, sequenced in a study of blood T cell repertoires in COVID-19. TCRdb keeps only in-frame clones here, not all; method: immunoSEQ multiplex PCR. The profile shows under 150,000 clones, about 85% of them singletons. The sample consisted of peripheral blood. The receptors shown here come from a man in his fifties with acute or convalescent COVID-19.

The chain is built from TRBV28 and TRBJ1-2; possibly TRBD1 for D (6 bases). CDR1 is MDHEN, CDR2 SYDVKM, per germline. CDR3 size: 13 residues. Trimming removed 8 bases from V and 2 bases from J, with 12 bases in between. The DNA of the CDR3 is TGTGCCAGCTTGGTACAGGGAAACTATGGCTACACCTTC. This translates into CASLVQGNYGYTF.

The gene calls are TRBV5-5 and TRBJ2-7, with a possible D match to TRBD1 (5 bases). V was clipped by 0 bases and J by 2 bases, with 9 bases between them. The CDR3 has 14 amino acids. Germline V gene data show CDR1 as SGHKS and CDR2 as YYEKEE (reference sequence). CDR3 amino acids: CASSLAGRAYEQYV. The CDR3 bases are TGTGCCAGCAGCTTGGCAGGCAGGGCCTACGAGCAGTACGTC.

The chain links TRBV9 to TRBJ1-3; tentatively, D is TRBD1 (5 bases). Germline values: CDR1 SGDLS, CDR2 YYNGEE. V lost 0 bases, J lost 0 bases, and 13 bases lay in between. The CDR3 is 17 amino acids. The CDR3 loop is CASSVGLGGSSGNTIYF. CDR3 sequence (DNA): TGTGCCAGCAGCGTAGGCTTGGGGGGTAGCTCTGGAAACACCATATATTTT. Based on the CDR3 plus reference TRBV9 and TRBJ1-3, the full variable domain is DSGVTQTPKHLITATGQRVTLRCSPRSGDLSVYWYQQSLDQGLQFLIQYYNGEERAKGNILERFSAQQFPDLHSELNLSSLELGDSALYFCASSVGLGGSSGNTIYFGEGSWLTVV.

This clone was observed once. This CDR3 reads CASSSEGDTKVDEQFF. The CDR3, as DNA: TGCGCCAGCAGCTCAGAAGGGGACACCAAGGTGGATGAGCAGTTCTTC. The gene calls are TRBV5-1 and TRBJ2-1, with D maybe TRBD1 (6 bases). The CDR3 contains 16 residues. Germline CDR1 is SGHRS and CDR2 is YFSETQ. V lost 3 bases and J lost 8, with 21 bases in between.

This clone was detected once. CDR3 residues: CASSFGAPGGDQPQHF. CDR3 nucleotides: TGTGCCAGCAGCTTCGGTGCTCCAGGGGGAGATCAGCCCCAGCATTTT. The gene calls are TRBV5-5 and TRBJ1-5; 7 bases match TRBD1. Germline CDR1 and CDR2: SGHKS and YYEKEE (reference sequence). This CDR3 has 16 amino acids. The V and J ends lost 2 bases and 5 bases, in that order; junction bases with no gene match: 10.

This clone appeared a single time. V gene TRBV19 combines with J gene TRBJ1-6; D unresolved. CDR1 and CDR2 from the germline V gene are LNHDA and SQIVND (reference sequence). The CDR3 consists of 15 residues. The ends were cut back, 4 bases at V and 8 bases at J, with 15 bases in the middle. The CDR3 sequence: CASSRPRFQDSPLHF. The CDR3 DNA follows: TGTGCCAGTAGTAGACCCCGATTCCAGGATTCACCCCTCCACTTT. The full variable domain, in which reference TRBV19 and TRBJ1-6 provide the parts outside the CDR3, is DGGITQSPKYLFRKEGQNVTLSCEQNLNHDAMYWYRQDPGQGLRLIYYSQIVNDFQKGDIAEGYSVSREKKESFPLTVTSAQKNPTAFYLCASSRPRFQDSPLHFGNGTRLTVT.

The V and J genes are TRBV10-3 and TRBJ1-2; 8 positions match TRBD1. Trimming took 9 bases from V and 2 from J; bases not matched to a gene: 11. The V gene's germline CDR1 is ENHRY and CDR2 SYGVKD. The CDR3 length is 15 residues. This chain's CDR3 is CAIRGQEISNYGYTF. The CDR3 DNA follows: TGTGCCATTAGGGGACAGGAGATATCCAACTATGGCTACACCTTC.

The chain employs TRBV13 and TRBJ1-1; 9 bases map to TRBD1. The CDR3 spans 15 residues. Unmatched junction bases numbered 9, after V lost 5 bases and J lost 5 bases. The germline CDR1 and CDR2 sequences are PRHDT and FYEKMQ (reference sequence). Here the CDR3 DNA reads TGTGCCAGCAGCCTAACCCGACAGGGGGGTACTGAAGCTTTCTTT. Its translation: CASSLTRQGGTEAFF. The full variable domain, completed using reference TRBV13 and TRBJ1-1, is AAGVIQSPRHLIKEKRETATLKCYPIPRHDTVYWYQQGPGQDPQFLISFYEKMQSDKGSIPDRFSAQQFSDYHSELNMSSLELGDSALYFCASSLTRQGGTEAFFGQGTRLTVV.

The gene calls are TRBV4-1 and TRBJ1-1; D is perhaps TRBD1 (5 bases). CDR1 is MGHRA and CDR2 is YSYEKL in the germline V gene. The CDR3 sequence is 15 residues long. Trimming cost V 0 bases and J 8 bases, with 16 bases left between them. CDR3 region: CASSQEKQVGAEAFF. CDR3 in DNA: TGCGCCAGCAGCCAAGAGAAGCAGGTAGGGGCGGAAGCTTTCTTT.

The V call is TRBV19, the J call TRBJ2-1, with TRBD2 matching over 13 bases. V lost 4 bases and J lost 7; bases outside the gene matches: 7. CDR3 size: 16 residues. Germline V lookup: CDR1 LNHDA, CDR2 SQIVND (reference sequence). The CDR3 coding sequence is TGTGCCAGTAGTACCTCACTAGCGGGGGGGCTTAATGAGCAGTTCTTC. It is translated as CASSTSLAGGLNEQFF.

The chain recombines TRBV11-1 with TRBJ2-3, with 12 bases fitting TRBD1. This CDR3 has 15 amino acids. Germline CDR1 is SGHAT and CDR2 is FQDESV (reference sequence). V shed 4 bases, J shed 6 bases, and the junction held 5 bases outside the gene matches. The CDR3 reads CASSSRDRGRDTQYF. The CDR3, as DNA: TGTGCCAGCAGCTCCCGGGACAGGGGGCGGGATACGCAGTATTTT.

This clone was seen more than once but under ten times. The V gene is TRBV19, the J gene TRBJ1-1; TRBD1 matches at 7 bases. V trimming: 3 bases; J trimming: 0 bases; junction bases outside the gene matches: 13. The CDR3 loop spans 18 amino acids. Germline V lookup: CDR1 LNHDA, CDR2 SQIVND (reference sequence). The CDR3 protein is CASSIFLGGGRMNTEAFF. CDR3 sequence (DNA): TGTGCCAGTAGTATTTTTCTCGGAGGGGGCAGGATGAACACTGAAGCTTTCTTT.

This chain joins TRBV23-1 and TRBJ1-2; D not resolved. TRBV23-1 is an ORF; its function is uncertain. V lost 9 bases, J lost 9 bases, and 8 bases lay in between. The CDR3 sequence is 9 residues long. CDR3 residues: CARGGSYTF. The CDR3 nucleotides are TGCGCCAGGGGAGGAAGCTACACCTTC.